The sequence of this T cell receptor (beta chain) was determined in a study of blood T cell repertoires in COVID-19. About the study: Nucleic acid was either cDNA or gDNA, and it came from T cells, B-cell-depleted T cells, or PBMCs.

Original processing notes: Cell counts per sample came from amplifying reference gene primers. Some clones are missing from TCRdb's copy, which holds only in-frame ones; the method was immunoSEQ multiplex PCR. V and J calls plus clone size are reproduced from that table; the DNA served to infer D and trimming. The top ten clones hold roughly 2.3% of a sample with just over 300,000 clones, approximately 83% of them seen once. Among Cohort 3 donors, those recovered had two negative PCRs, clearance, or symptom resolution. CDR3 length: 13 residues. With 6 bases removed from V and 9 bases from J, the gap between germline ends came to 17 bases. Germline CDR1 is MNHEY and CDR2 is SVGAGI.

This TCR was sampled from a man younger than 40 who had recovered from COVID-19. This chain links TRBV6-5 with TRBJ1-2, with a tentative D call TRBD1 (5 bases). Material for sequencing was PBMCs or T cells enriched from blood (not recorded which). The CDR3 loop reads CASRFGSRVRYTF. As DNA, the CDR3 is TGTGCCAGCAGGTTTGGGTCCAGGGTTCGCTACACCTTC.